This T cell receptor (beta chain) came from a study of shared clonotypes between healthy human individuals. The study's findings and limits: Unshared clonotypes carried lower generation probabilities than those common to all four donors. The rarefaction results pointed to incomplete sorted-subset sequencing despite large depth. Memory subsets generally showed smaller estimated richness than naive subsets did.

A word on this clone: Its antigen is unknown.

Each cell subset's genomic DNA was divided evenly among several immunoSEQ plates. The data were produced by immunoSEQ multiplex PCR, yet TCRdb's version contains in-frame clones alone and is incomplete. This repertoire shows a few million clones, just over 90% found once; its top ten account for roughly 0.15%. The TCR originated in a man younger than 30 in good health. The sequenced sample was naive CD4+ T cells sorted from blood. Documented subset: CD45RA+ positively selected.

In DNA, the CDR3 is TGTGCCAGTACCCTTCAGGGGGCGCGGAATGAGCAGTTCTTC. Translation: CASTLQGARNEQFF. J is TRBJ2-1 and V is TRBV19, with 8 nucleotides matching TRBD1. With V trimmed by 7 bases and J by 7 bases, 9 bases remained unmatched. CDR1 is LNHDA and CDR2 is SQIVND in the germline V gene (reference sequence). The CDR3 has 14 residues.